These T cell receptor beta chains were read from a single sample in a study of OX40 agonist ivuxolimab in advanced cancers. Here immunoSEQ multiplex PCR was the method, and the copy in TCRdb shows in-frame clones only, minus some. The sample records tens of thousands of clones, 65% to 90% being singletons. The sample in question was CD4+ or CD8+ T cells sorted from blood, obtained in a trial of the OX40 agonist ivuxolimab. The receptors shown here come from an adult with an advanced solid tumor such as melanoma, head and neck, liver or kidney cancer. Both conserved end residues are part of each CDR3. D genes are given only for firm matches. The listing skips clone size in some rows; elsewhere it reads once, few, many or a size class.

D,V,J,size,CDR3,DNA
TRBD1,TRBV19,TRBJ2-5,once,CASNPDRTGETQYF,TGTGCCAGTAACCCGGACAGGACGGGAGAGACCCAGTACTTC
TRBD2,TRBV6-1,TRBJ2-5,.,CASSERLAGGGSQYF,TGTGCCAGCAGTGAACGACTAGCGGGAGGGGGGTCCCAGTACTTC
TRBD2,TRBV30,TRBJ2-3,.,CAWSVGLAGGRDTQYF,TGTGCCTGGAGTGTCGGCCTAGCGGGGGGACGAGATACGCAGTATTTT
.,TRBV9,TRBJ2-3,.,CASKEGGWTDTQYF,TGTGCCAGCAAAGAAGGAGGTTGGACAGATACGCAGTATTTT
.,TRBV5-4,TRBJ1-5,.,CASSLFGHPNQPQHF,TGTGCCAGCAGCTTGTTCGGTCACCCCAATCAGCCCCAGCATTTT
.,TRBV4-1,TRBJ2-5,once,CASSQREGRETQYF,TGCGCCAGCAGCCAACGAGAAGGGCGGGAGACCCAGTACTTC
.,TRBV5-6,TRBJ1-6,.,CASSLTPNGNSPLHF,TGTGCCAGCAGCTTGACACCTAACGGTAATTCACCCCTCCACTTT
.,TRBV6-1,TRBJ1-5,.,CASSQNLYQPQHF,TGTGCCAGCAGTCAAAACCTATATCAGCCCCAGCATTTT
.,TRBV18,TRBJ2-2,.,CASSPLPRTSVSGELFF,TGTGCCAGCTCACCGCTCCCTCGGACATCCGTCTCCGGGGAGCTGTTTTTT
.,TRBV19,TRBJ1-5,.,CASRRTGSNQPQHF,TGTGCCAGTAGAAGGACGGGTAGCAATCAGCCCCAGCATTTT
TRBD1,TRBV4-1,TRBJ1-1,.,CASSGPGQGVRNTEAFF,TGCGCCAGCAGCGGACCGGGACAGGGGGTTCGCAACACTGAAGCTTTCTTT
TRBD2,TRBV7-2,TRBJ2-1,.,CASSLAVAGGSYNEQFF,TGTGCCAGCAGCTTAGCGGTCGCGGGAGGCAGCTACAATGAGCAGTTCTTC
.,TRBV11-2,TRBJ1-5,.,CASSLVGGINQPQHF,TGTGCCAGCAGCTTAGTGGGGGGCATCAATCAGCCCCAGCATTTT
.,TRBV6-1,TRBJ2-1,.,CASAGTQPNEQFF,TGTGCCAGCGCCGGGACCCAACCTAATGAGCAGTTCTTC
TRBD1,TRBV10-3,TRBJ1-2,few,CAISEEVTGGVGYTF,TGTGCCATCAGTGAGGAGGTGACAGGGGGCGTCGGCTACACCTTC
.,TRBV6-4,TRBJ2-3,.,CASSGSSTDTQYF,TGTGCCAGCTCGGGCAGCTCCACAGATACGCAGTATTTT
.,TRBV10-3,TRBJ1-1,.,CAIRVSPNTEAFF,TGTGCCATCAGGGTGTCGCCGAACACTGAAGCTTTCTTT
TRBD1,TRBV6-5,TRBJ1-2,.,CASTRSQGWYGYTF,TGTGCCAGCACCCGATCACAGGGGTGGTATGGCTACACCTTC